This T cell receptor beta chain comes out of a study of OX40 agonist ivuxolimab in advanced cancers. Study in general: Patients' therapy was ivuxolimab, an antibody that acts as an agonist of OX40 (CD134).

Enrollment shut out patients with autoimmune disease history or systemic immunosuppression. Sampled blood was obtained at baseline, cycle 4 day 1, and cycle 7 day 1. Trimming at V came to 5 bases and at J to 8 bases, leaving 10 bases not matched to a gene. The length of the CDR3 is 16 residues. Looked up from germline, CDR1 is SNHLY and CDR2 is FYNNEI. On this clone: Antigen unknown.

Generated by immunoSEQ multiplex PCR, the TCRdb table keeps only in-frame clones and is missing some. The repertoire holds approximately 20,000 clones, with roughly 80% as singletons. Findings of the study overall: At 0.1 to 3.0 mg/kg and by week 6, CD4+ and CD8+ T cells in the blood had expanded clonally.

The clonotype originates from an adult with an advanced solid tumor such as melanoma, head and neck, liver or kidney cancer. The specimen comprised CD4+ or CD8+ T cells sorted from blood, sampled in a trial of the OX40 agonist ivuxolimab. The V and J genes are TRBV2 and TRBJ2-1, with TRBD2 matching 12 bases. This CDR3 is CASSPPLAGGTDEQFF. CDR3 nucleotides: TGTGCCAGCAGTCCACCACTAGCGGGAGGAACTGATGAGCAGTTCTTC.